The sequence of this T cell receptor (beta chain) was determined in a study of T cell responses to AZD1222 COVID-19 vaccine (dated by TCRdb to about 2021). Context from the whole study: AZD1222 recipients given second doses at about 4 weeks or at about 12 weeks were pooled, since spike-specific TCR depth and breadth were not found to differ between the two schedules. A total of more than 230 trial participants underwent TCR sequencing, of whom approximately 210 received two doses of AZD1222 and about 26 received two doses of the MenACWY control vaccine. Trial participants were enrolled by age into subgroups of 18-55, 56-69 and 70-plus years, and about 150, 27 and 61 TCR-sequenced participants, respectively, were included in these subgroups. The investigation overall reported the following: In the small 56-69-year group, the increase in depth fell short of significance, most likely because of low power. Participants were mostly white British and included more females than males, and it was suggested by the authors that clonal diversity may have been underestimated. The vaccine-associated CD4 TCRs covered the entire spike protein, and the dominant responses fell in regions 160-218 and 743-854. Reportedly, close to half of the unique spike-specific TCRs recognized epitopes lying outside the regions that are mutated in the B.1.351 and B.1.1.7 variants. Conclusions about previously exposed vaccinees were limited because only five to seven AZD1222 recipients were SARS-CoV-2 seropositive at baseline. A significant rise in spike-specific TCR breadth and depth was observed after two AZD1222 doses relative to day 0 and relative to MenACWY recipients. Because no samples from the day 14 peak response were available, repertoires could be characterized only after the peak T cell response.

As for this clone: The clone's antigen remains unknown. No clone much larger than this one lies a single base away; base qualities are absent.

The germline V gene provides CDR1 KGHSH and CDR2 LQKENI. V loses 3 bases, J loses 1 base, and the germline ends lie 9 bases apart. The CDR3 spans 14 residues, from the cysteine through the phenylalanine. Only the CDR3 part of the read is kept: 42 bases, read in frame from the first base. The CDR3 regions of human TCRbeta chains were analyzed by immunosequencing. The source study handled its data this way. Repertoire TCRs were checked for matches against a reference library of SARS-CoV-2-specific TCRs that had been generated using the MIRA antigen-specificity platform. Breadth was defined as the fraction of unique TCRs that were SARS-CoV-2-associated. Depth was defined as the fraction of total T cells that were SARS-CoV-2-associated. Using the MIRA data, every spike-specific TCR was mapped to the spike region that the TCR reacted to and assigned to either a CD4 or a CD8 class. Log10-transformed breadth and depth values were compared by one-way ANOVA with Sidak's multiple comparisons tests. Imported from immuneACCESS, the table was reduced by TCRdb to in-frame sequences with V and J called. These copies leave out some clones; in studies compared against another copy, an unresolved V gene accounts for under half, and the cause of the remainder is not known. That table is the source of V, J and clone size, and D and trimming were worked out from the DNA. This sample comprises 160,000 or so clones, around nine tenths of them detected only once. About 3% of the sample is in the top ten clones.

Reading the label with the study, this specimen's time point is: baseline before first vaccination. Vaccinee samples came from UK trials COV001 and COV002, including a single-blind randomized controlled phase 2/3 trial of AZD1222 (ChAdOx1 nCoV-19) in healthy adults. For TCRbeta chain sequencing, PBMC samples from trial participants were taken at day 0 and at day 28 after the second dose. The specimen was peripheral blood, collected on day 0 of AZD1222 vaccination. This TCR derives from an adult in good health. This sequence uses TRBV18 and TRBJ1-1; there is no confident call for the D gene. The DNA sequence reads TGTGCCAGCTCACCCTACCAGGAGAACACTGAAGCTTTCTTT. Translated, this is CASSPYQENTEAFF.